These 26 T cell receptor beta chains were all obtained from the same sample, sequenced in a study of preoperative IRX-2 immunotherapy in early breast cancer. TCRdb keeps only in-frame clones here, not all; method: immunoSEQ multiplex PCR. This repertoire shows approximately 27,000 clones, approximately 75% found once; its top ten account for approximately 1.5%. Treatment specified: preoperative locoregional IRX-2 cytokine immunotherapy. The input for sequencing was lymph node tissue, taken after IRX-2 immunotherapy. The receptors derive from a human donor with breast cancer.

The chain couples TRBV6-7 to TRBJ1-5; D unresolved. TRBV6-7 is reported as an ORF; its role is uncertain. The CDR3 consists of 14 residues. V lost 1 base and J lost 4, with 8 bases in between. The CDR3 DNA follows: TGTGCCAGCAGTTACTGCCAGGTAAATCAGCCCCAGCATTTT. It yields the protein CASSYCQVNQPQHF.

V usage is TRBV18 and J usage is TRBJ1-4, with a possible D match to TRBD1 (6 bases). Per germline, CDR1 KGHSH and CDR2 LQKENI. V was pared by 3 bases and J by 8 bases, with 13 bases between. The CDR3 is 14 amino acids. CDR3 DNA sequence: TGTGCCAGCTCACCGGGACACTACGGGGAAAAACTGTTTTTT. Amino acids: CASSPGHYGEKLFF. Drawing the rest from reference TRBV18 and TRBJ1-4, the complete variable domain is NAGVMQNPRHLVRRRGQEARLRCSPMKGHSHVYWYRQLPEEGLKFMVYLQKENIIDESGMPKERFSAEFPKEGPSILRIQQVVRGDSAAYFCASSPGHYGEKLFFGSGTQLSVL.

The chain joins TRBV5-1 to TRBJ2-3; the match to TRBD2 covers 10 bases. V shed 4 bases, J shed 5 bases, and the junction held 4 bases outside the gene matches. The CDR3 is 14 residues long. CDR1 is SGHRS and CDR2 is YFSETQ in the germline V gene. CDR3 bases: TGCGCCAGCAGCCCCGGACTAGCGGTAGATACGCAGTATTTT. It is translated as CASSPGLAVDTQYF.

The rearrangement uses TRBV19 and TRBJ2-2, with TRBD1 matching 7 bases. This CDR3 has 14 amino acids. Germline loops: CDR1 LNHDA, CDR2 SQIVND (reference sequence). After removal of 7 bases from V and 6 bases from J, the junction contained 8 bases not matched to a gene. The chain's CDR3 is CASTPQQGPGELFF. As DNA, the CDR3 is TGTGCCAGTACCCCCCAACAGGGGCCCGGGGAGCTGTTTTTT.

The chain joins TRBV5-1 to TRBJ1-3; D is undetermined. V was trimmed by 0 bases and J by 1 base, leaving 8 bases between them. CDR1 is SGHRS, CDR2 YFSETQ, per germline. The CDR3 is 15 amino acids. The CDR3 nucleotides read TGCGCCAGCAGCTTGGTGGGAACATCTGGAAACACCATATATTTT. Its protein is CASSLVGTSGNTIYF.

This chain links TRBV10-2 with TRBJ1-1, with TRBD1 matching over 8 bases. V was pared by 8 bases and J by 4 bases, with 6 bases of the junction left unmatched. The CDR3 consists of 13 residues. The germline CDR1 and CDR2 sequences are WSHSY and SAAADI. The CDR3 DNA follows: TGCGCCAGCGTAGGACAGGGTGGCACTGAAGCTTTCTTT. Protein sequence: CASVGQGGTEAFF.

This chain joins TRBV29-1 and TRBJ2-3, with 8 positions matching TRBD2. CDR1 and CDR2 from the germline V gene are SQVTM and ANQGSEA. The J segment lost 1 base and the V segment lost 2 bases, leaving 5 bases of the junction unmatched. The CDR3 runs to 15 residues. For the CDR3, the DNA is TGCAGCGTTGAAAATCCGCGGGGGGGCACAGATACGCAGTATTTT. Translation gives CSVENPRGGTDTQYF.

The rearrangement links TRBV15 to TRBJ1-5; the D gene is possibly TRBD1 (6 bases). Trimming took off 4 bases at V and 4 bases at J, with 17 bases between the two ends. This CDR3 region has 16 residues. The germline gives CDR1 LNHNV, CDR2 YYDKDF (reference sequence). This CDR3 reads CATSKGVQGPNQPQHF. CDR3 sequence (DNA): TGTGCCACCAGCAAAGGGGTACAGGGCCCGAATCAGCCCCAGCATTTT.

This clone is a singleton in its sample. The chain has TRBV9 and TRBJ2-7, with D unclear. Germline CDR1 reads SGDLS; CDR2 reads YYNGEE. The CDR3 loop spans 15 amino acids. The V gene lost 3 bases and the J gene lost 2 bases, with 15 bases spanning the gap. The CDR3 DNA follows: TGTGCCAGCAGCGCCAAGGACGGCGCCGCCTACGAGCAGTACTTC. Translating gives CASSAKDGAAYEQYF. The full variable domain, with the rest looked up from reference TRBV9 and TRBJ2-7, is DSGVTQTPKHLITATGQRVTLRCSPRSGDLSVYWYQQSLDQGLQFLIQYYNGEERAKGNILERFSAQQFPDLHSELNLSSLELGDSALYFCASSAKDGAAYEQYFGPGTRLTVT.

The V call is TRBV18, the J call TRBJ1-2; no clear D gene. The CDR3 has 14 residues. The V end lost 3 bases, the J end lost 2 bases, and 10 bases lay between the germline ends. Per the germline V gene, CDR1 is KGHSH and CDR2 is LQKENI. The CDR3 coding sequence is TGTGCCAGCTCACCTTCGACCGCAAACTATGGCTACACCTTC. This encodes CASSPSTANYGYTF.

The CDR3 region is CASSVQGTSSYNEQFF. The CDR3 DNA sequence: TGCGCCAGCAGCGTACAGGGGACTAGCTCCTACAATGAGCAGTTCTTC. This chain uses TRBV5-1 with TRBJ2-1; the D gene is possibly TRBD2 (8 bases). The germline CDR1 and CDR2 sequences are SGHRS and YFSETQ. This CDR3 has 16 residues. V was trimmed by 4 bases and J by 0 bases, leaving 14 bases between them. Full variable domain (remainder filled in from reference TRBV5-1 and TRBJ2-1): KAGVTQTPRYLIKTRGQQVTLSCSPISGHRSVSWYQQTPGQGLQFLFEYFSETQRNKGNFPGRFSGRQFSNSRSEMNVSTLELGDSALYLCASSVQGTSSYNEQFFGPGTRLTVL.

The rearrangement links TRBV16 to TRBJ2-3; no clear D gene. This CDR3 spans 14 amino acids. Trimming took off 4 bases at V and 0 bases at J, with 8 bases between the two ends. The germline CDR1 and CDR2 sequences are KGHSY and FQNENV. The CDR3 DNA reads TGTGCCAGCAGCCCGACACGGAGCACAGATACGCAGTATTTT. Its translation is CASSPTRSTDTQYF. Combining the CDR3 with reference TRBV16 and TRBJ2-3 gives the whole variable domain GEEVAQTPKHLVRGEGQKAKLYCAPIKGHSYVFWYQQVLKNEFKFLISFQNENVFDETGMPKERFSAKCLPNSPCSLEIQATKLEDSAVYFCASSPTRSTDTQYFGPGTRLTVL.

The rearrangement links TRBV15 to TRBJ1-4; 7 nucleotides line up with TRBD1. Germline V lookup: CDR1 LNHNV, CDR2 YYDKDF (reference sequence). The V gene end was trimmed by 4 bases and the J gene end by 5 bases; junction bases not matched to a gene: 7. CDR3 length: 15 amino acids. The CDR3 is CATSTMTGPNEKLFF. The CDR3, as DNA: TGTGCCACCAGCACCATGACAGGGCCAAATGAAAAACTGTTTTTT.

This clone was counted a single time. This chain links TRBV6-8 with TRBJ2-3; 7 positions match TRBD1. Germline-derived CDR1 and CDR2 are MNHGY and SAAAGT. Germline trimming cut 10 bases from V and 0 bases from J; bases unmatched to any gene: 13. The CDR3 is 16 residues long. The CDR3 reads CAIKGKGAASTDTQYF. CDR3 bases: TGTGCCATCAAAGGAAAGGGGGCAGCTAGCACAGATACGCAGTATTTT.

The chain links TRBV6-4 to TRBJ2-2; 7 bases align to TRBD1. Unmatched junction bases numbered 3, after V lost 5 bases and J lost 0 bases. The CDR3 extends over 15 amino acids. Germline V lookup: CDR1 MRHNA, CDR2 SNTAGT. This CDR3 reads CASSPGTANTGELFF. The CDR3 DNA sequence: TGTGCCAGCAGTCCGGGGACAGCGAACACCGGGGAGCTGTTTTTT.

The chain uses TRBV30 and TRBJ2-1, with D unresolved. Per germline, CDR1 GTSNPN and CDR2 SVGIG (reference sequence). This CDR3 comprises 13 residues. Trimming took 3 bases from V and 2 from J, leaving 8 bases between them. CDR3 loop: CAWSLSTYNEQFF. CDR3 in DNA: TGTGCCTGGAGCCTGTCTACCTACAATGAGCAGTTCTTC.

The rearrangement links TRBV5-1 to TRBJ2-3; D is possibly TRBD2 (5 bases). V shed 1 base and J shed 5 bases, with 11 bases lying between them. Germline values: CDR1 SGHRS, CDR2 YFSETQ. CDR3 size: 14 residues. For the CDR3, the DNA is TGCGCCAGCAGCTTGTTTGGAGGAGGAGATACGCAGTATTTT. As protein: CASSLFGGGDTQYF.

This chain joins TRBV9 and TRBJ1-1, with 7 nucleotides matching TRBD1. This CDR3 spans 14 amino acids. With 6 bases clipped from V and 6 bases from J, the junction kept 11 bases outside the gene matches. The V gene's germline CDR1 is SGDLS and CDR2 YYNGEE. CDR3 sequence: CASIWWRGHAEAFF. The CDR3 DNA follows: TGTGCCAGCATTTGGTGGAGGGGGCACGCTGAAGCTTTCTTT.

To note about this clone: The junction differs from germline at one of its ends, possibly a read error. This chain joins TRBV6-8 and TRBJ1-6; a possible D gene is TRBD1 (5 bases). Germline assignment: CDR1 MNHGY and CDR2 SAAAGT. The CDR3 has 16 residues. In nucleotides, the CDR3 is TGTGCCATCAGTCACGGGACCCAAGTCTATAATTCACCCCTCCACTTT. Amino acid sequence: CAISHGTQVYNSPLHF.

This clone was picked up one time. The chain links TRBV7-6 to TRBJ1-4; a possible D gene is TRBD1 (5 bases). Germline V gives CDR1 SGHVS, CDR2 FNYEAQ. V gave up 5 bases and J gave up 8 bases, with 18 bases separating them. The CDR3 extends over 15 amino acids. The CDR3 DNA sequence: TGTGCCAGCAGCCCCTGGGCGGGGCTAGGCGAAAAACTGTTTTTT. Amino acid sequence: CASSPWAGLGEKLFF.

V gene TRBV11-3 combines with J gene TRBJ2-3; TRBD2 agrees at 7 bases. V lost 3 bases to trimming and J lost 0 bases; unmatched junction nucleotides: 6. The CDR3 contains 16 residues. Germline CDR1 and CDR2: SGHNT and YENEEA. CDR3 in amino acids: CASSLMGGGSTDTQYF. DNA for the CDR3: TGTGCCAGCAGCTTGATGGGCGGGGGAAGCACAGATACGCAGTATTTT. The full variable domain, in which reference TRBV11-3 and TRBJ2-3 provide the parts outside the CDR3, is EAGVVQSPRYKIIEKKQPVAFWCNPISGHNTLYWYLQNLGQGPELLIRYENEEAVDDSQLPKDRFSAERLKGVDSTLKIQPAELGDSAVYLCASSLMGGGSTDTQYFGPGTRLTVL.

This clone showed up just once. The CDR3 loop reads CASSKQLQGGYGYTF. DNA of the CDR3: TGTGCCAGCAGCAAACAACTTCAGGGGGGATATGGCTACACCTTC. The V and J genes are TRBV7-5 and TRBJ1-2; the table's D gene call, TRBD1, was not cross checked with the DNA. TRBV7-5 is listed as a pseudogene. CDR3 length equals 15 residues.

The chain is built from TRBV6-8 and TRBJ2-5; TRBD1 matches at 11 bases. This CDR3 contains 15 residues. V was pared by 6 bases and J by 5 bases, with 8 bases of the junction left unmatched. Germline CDR1 and CDR2: MNHGY and SAAAGT. CDR3 protein: CASRKGTGGWETQYF. The CDR3 region has the DNA TGTGCCAGCAGGAAGGGGACAGGGGGGTGGGAGACCCAGTACTTC.

The chain links TRBV18 to TRBJ1-3; no clear D gene. The germline V gene encodes CDR1 KGHSH and CDR2 LQKENI. The CDR3 consists of 15 residues. Between the trimmed V and J ends, which lost 1 base and 2 bases, there was a span of 9 bases. Here the CDR3 DNA reads TGTGCCAGCTCACCACAGGGCTTGGCTGGAAACACCATATATTTT. Translated: CASSPQGLAGNTIYF. The variable domain in full, with the rest retrieved from reference TRBV18 and TRBJ1-3, is NAGVMQNPRHLVRRRGQEARLRCSPMKGHSHVYWYRQLPEEGLKFMVYLQKENIIDESGMPKERFSAEFPKEGPSILRIQQVVRGDSAAYFCASSPQGLAGNTIYFGEGSWLTVV.

This chain uses TRBV10-2 with TRBJ2-1, with D possibly being TRBD1 or TRBD2 (6 bases each). The ends were cut back, 7 bases at V and 0 bases at J, with 10 bases in the middle. The CDR3 has 14 residues. CDR1 and CDR2 from the germline V gene are WSHSY and SAAADI. The CDR3 reads CASKGGGSYNEQFF. The CDR3 coding sequence is TGCGCCAGCAAGGGGGGAGGCTCCTACAATGAGCAGTTCTTC.

The chain employs TRBV6-8 and TRBJ1-6; unclear D gene. The CDR3 loop spans 13 amino acids. The ends were cut back, 5 bases at V and 6 bases at J, with 8 bases in the middle. CDR1 MNHGY and CDR2 SAAAGT come from the germline V gene. The CDR3 sequence is CASSGDFNSPLHF. DNA for the CDR3: TGTGCCAGCAGTGGAGATTTTAATTCACCCCTCCACTTT.